This is a list of T cell receptor beta chains from one sample in a study of cytomegalovirus exposure and HLA in healthy donors. TCRdb keeps only in-frame clones here, not all; method: immunoSEQ multiplex PCR. The sample has approximately 92,000 clones; roughly 80% are singletons. Sequencing was done on a sample of PBMCs. These receptor sequences come from a man in his fifties in good health and CMV-seropositive. Each CDR3 is given with its conserved first and last residue. Each record gives: CDR3 DNA, CDR3 protein, J gene, clone size, V gene, D gene. D genes are given only for firm matches. Size is omitted from some rows. Given values are once, few, many or a class for expanded clones.

TGTGCCAGCAGCTTGGAACGCGGGGGGGCGCTTTACAATGAGCAGTTCTTC | CASSLERGGALYNEQFF | TRBJ2-1 | . | TRBV5-6 | TRBD2
TGTGCCAGCAACTGGCAGGCCCAGGGGAATCAGCCCCAGCATTTT | CASNWQAQGNQPQHF | TRBJ1-5 | . | TRBV7-2 | .
TGTGCCAGCAGTGCGACAGACCAAGAGACCCAGTACTTC | CASSATDQETQYF | TRBJ2-5 | . | TRBV6-1 | .
TGCGCCAGCAGCTTGGCCGGAGACGAGCAGTACTTC | CASSLAGDEQYF | TRBJ2-7 | . | TRBV5-1 | .
TGTGCCAGCGCAAGACAGGGGGTCTATAATCCACCCCTCCACTTT | CASARQGVYNPPLHF | TRBJ1-6 | . | TRBV6-5 | TRBD1
TGTGCCAGCAGTTTAAGGGGCTATAATTCACCCCTCCACTTT | CASSLRGYNSPLHF | TRBJ1-6 | once | TRBV27 | .
TGTGCCAGCAGCTCCGGACTAGCGAACACCGGGGAGCTGTTTTTT | CASSSGLANTGELFF | TRBJ2-2 | . | TRBV7-3 | TRBD2
TGTGCCAGCAGTTTATATGCCCAGGACTCCTACGAGCAGTACTTC | CASSLYAQDSYEQYF | TRBJ2-7 | . | TRBV27 | .
TGTGCCTGGATGTCGGGTAATGGCTATGGCTACACCTTC | CAWMSGNGYGYTF | TRBJ1-2 | . | TRBV30 | .
TGTGCCAGCAGTCGTGGACAAAGTAATGAAAAACTGTTTTTT | CASSRGQSNEKLFF | TRBJ1-4 | . | TRBV6-5 | .
TGCGCCAGCAGCTCGTCCTCGGCCTACGAGCAGTACTTC | CASSSSSAYEQYF | TRBJ2-7 | . | TRBV5-1 | .
TGTGCCAGCAGCCTGGACAGCTCCTACAATGAGCAGTTCTTC | CASSLDSSYNEQFF | TRBJ2-1 | . | TRBV7-2 | .
TGCAGCGTTCTTTCTGGGTCCGGACAGTATCTTCGTGGCTACACCTTC | CSVLSGSGQYLRGYTF | TRBJ1-2 | . | TRBV29-1 | .
TGCGCCAGCAGCTTGGATCCAGATAACACTGAAGCTTTCTTT | CASSLDPDNTEAFF | TRBJ1-1 | once | TRBV5-1 | .
TGTGCCAGTAGTATTAAGGACAGGGCTTCACCCCTCCACTTT | CASSIKDRASPLHF | TRBJ1-6 | . | TRBV19 | TRBD1
TGCGCCAGCAGCGGGACAGTAAACACCGGGGAGCTGTTTTTT | CASSGTVNTGELFF | TRBJ2-2 | . | TRBV4-1 | TRBD1
TGTGCCAGCAGTGAAGAAAGCGGGGGGTTGGATACGCAGTATTTT | CASSEESGGLDTQYF | TRBJ2-3 | . | TRBV6-1 | TRBD2
TGTGCCAGCAGCGCGGGACAGGGGATGGCGGGTGAGCAGTTCTTC | CASSAGQGMAGEQFF | TRBJ2-1 | . | TRBV7-9 | TRBD1
TGTGCCAGCAGTTACTCTGGGACTTTCGAGGGTTCACCCCTCCACTTT | CASSYSGTFEGSPLHF | TRBJ1-6 | . | TRBV6-5 | .
TGTGCCAGCAGCTTGACAGGGGACTATGGCTACACCTTC | CASSLTGDYGYTF | TRBJ1-2 | . | TRBV5-5 | TRBD1
TGTGCCATCAGGAGGACAGGGCCGAATGAAAAACTGTTTTTT | CAIRRTGPNEKLFF | TRBJ1-4 | . | TRBV10-3 | TRBD1
TGTGCCAGTAGTATAGGGACTCATACCAATCAGCCCCAGCATTTT | CASSIGTHTNQPQHF | TRBJ1-5 | . | TRBV19 | .
TGTGCCAGCAGTGAATTATATGGCTACACCTTC | CASSELYGYTF | TRBJ1-2 | . | TRBV6-1 | .
TGTGCCTGGAGCCTATCGTCGGGGACAGGGGCTGAAAAACTGTTTTTT | CAWSLSSGTGAEKLFF | TRBJ1-4 | many | TRBV30 | TRBD1
TGTGCCAGCAGCTTTACGACAGGTGTTGGTTCACCCCTCCACTTT | CASSFTTGVGSPLHF | TRBJ1-6 | . | TRBV7-2 | .
TGTGCCTGGAGACCGGGTGGGGGCCGGAACACCGGGGAGCTGTTTTTT | CAWRPGGGRNTGELFF | TRBJ2-2 | . | TRBV30 | .
TGTGCCAGCAGTCGGACAGCAGACCAAGAGACCCAGTACTTC | CASSRTADQETQYF | TRBJ2-5 | . | TRBV6-5 | .
TGTGCCAGCCAGGGCAGGGCTCATGGCTACACCTTC | CASQGRAHGYTF | TRBJ1-2 | . | TRBV28 | .
TGTGCCAGCAGCGTAAGACGGGACTCCTACGAGCAGTACTTC | CASSVRRDSYEQYF | TRBJ2-7 | . | TRBV9 | .
TGTGCCAGCTCACCACCGGAGGGGTACAATGAGCAGTTCTTC | CASSPPEGYNEQFF | TRBJ2-1 | . | TRBV18 | .
TGTGCTAGCAGCTTGGACAGAAATCAGCCCCAGCATTTT | CASSLDRNQPQHF | TRBJ1-5 | few | TRBV7-7 | .
TGTGCCTGGAGTCGGACAAGCTATGGCTACACCTTC | CAWSRTSYGYTF | TRBJ1-2 | . | TRBV30 | .
TGTGCCAGCAGCGCAGGGACAGGGAGTAATTCACCCCTCCACTTT | CASSAGTGSNSPLHF | TRBJ1-6 | once | TRBV9 | TRBD1
TGTGCCTGGAGTGTACCGGGGTCAGAGACCCAGTACTTC | CAWSVPGSETQYF | TRBJ2-5 | . | TRBV30 | .
TGTGCCATCAGTGTGGGACAGGGGGCAGGACAGCCCCAGCATTTT | CAISVGQGAGQPQHF | TRBJ1-5 | . | TRBV10-3 | TRBD1
TGTGCCAGCAGCTCCGAGGGGAACACTGAAGCTTTCTTT | CASSSEGNTEAFF | TRBJ1-1 | once | TRBV7-8 | .
TGTGCCAGCAGCTTATCTCTTTTGAACACTGAAGCTTTCTTT | CASSLSLLNTEAFF | TRBJ1-1 | . | TRBV7-3 | .
TGCGCCAGCAGCTCCGTGAACACTGAAGCTTTCTTT | CASSSVNTEAFF | TRBJ1-1 | . | TRBV5-1 | .
TGTGCCTGGAGTCGGGGGACAGGGAGGAGTGAGCAGTACTTC | CAWSRGTGRSEQYF | TRBJ2-5 | once | TRBV30 | TRBD1
TGTGCCAGTAGTATGGCGGCCGGGAGAAGGTCCAGCAATCAGCCCCAGCATTTT | CASSMAAGRRSSNQPQHF | TRBJ1-5 | . | TRBV19 | .
TGTGCCAGCAGCGCACTTACTAGCGGGGGGTTGGGCACCGGGGAGCTGTTTTTT | CASSALTSGGLGTGELFF | TRBJ2-2 | . | TRBV9 | TRBD2
TGTGCCAGCATTAGCACAGGGGTGGGTGGCTACACCTTC | CASISTGVGGYTF | TRBJ1-2 | . | TRBV6-6 | TRBD1
TGCGCCAGCAGCCAAGATTCTTCAGGCACCGGGGAGCTGTTTTTT | CASSQDSSGTGELFF | TRBJ2-2 | once | TRBV4-3 | .
TGCGCCAGCGACTCCGACAGGGGCCGGAGTGATACGCAGTATTTT | CASDSDRGRSDTQYF | TRBJ2-3 | . | TRBV10-2 | TRBD1
TGTGCCATCCCTAAGACTGTAAACTATGGCTACACCTTC | CAIPKTVNYGYTF | TRBJ1-2 | . | TRBV10-3 | .
TGTGCCAGCAGTGCGGAGACCCAGTACTTC | CASSAETQYF | TRBJ2-5 | . | TRBV6-1 | .
TGTGCCAGTAGTATAGCTGCCGGACTGAGCTCTGGAAACACCATATATTTT | CASSIAAGLSSGNTIYF | TRBJ1-3 | . | TRBV19 | .
TGTGCCATCAGTGATAGCGGGGGGGCCCGGGAGCAGTTCTTC | CAISDSGGAREQFF | TRBJ2-1 | . | TRBV10-3 | TRBD2
TGTGCCAGCAGCCGGGGGGACACCATCCAAGAGACCCAGTACTTC | CASSRGDTIQETQYF | TRBJ2-5 | . | TRBV7-2 | .
TGTGCCAGCAGTTACCCACGACAGGCCAATCAGCCCCAGCATTTT | CASSYPRQANQPQHF | TRBJ1-5 | . | TRBV6-6 | .
TGTGCCAGCAGCCAAGAGTGGCAGGGTGGAAACACCATATATTTT | CASSQEWQGGNTIYF | TRBJ1-3 | . | TRBV4-2 | .
TGTGCCAGCAGCTTGGTGGTAGGGACTAGCGGGGGCAACTCCTACGAGCAGTACTTC | CASSLVVGTSGGNSYEQYF | TRBJ2-7 | . | TRBV5-5 | TRBD2
TGTGCCAGCGGCCAACGGGGGGGGAACACCGGGGAGCTGTTTTTT | CASGQRGGNTGELFF | TRBJ2-2 | . | TRBV18 | TRBD2
TGTGCCAGCAGTGAATCGTGGACTAGCGGGGGGTTGACAGATACGCAGTATTTT | CASSESWTSGGLTDTQYF | TRBJ2-3 | . | TRBV6-1 | TRBD2